These T cell receptor beta chains were read from a single sample in a study of T-cell reconstitution after alpha-beta-depleted transplantation in children. MiXCR, applied by TCRdb to the PCR reads, yields one record per CDR3 protein. The sample lists some 440,000 distinct CDR3 sequences, roughly 15% occurring once. The specimen was PBMCs, mostly from graft donor cells, collected 360 days after TCRalphabeta/CD19-depleted stem cell transplant. These TCRs come from a boy under two years old who had a stem cell transplant for Wiskott-Aldrich syndrome, so the T cells may come from the graft donor. The CDR3 runs from the conserved cysteine through the conserved F or W. D genes are given only for firm matches. Clone size is shown for a subset of rows, as once, few, many or a class of expanded clone.

TRBJ2-7 | TRBD2 | TRBV11-2 | NA | CASSLRGLVYEQYF | TGTGCCAGCAGCTTACGGGGACTAGTCTACGAGCAGTACTTC
TRBJ1-2 | NA | TRBV12-3/TRBV12-4 | NA | CASSLGSIYGYTF | TGTGCCAGCAGTTTGGGGAGTATCTATGGCTACACCTTC
TRBJ1-1 | NA | TRBV12-3/TRBV12-4 | NA | CASSLRPLEAFF | TGTGCCAGCAGTTTGCGACCGCTTGAAGCTTTCTTT
TRBJ2-7 | NA | TRBV7-9 | NA | CASSSPQDSSYEQYF | TGTGCCAGCAGTTCCCCCCAGGACAGCTCCTACGAGCAGTACTTC
TRBJ2-7 | TRBD2 | TRBV6-2/TRBV6-3 | NA | CASSYRPGPSGLASYEQYF | TGTGCCAGCAGTTACCGCCCGGGACCTTCGGGACTAGCGTCCTACGAGCAGTACTTC
TRBJ2-1 | NA | TRBV5-1 | NA | CASSSGMPYNEQFF | TGCGCCAGCAGCTCGGGGATGCCCTACAATGAGCAGTTCTTC
TRBJ1-2 | NA | TRBV7-8 | NA | CASSLWGEANYGYTF | TGTGCCAGCAGCTTATGGGGCGAAGCTAACTATGGCTACACCTTC
TRBJ2-1 | NA | TRBV4-1 | NA | CASSQVLGLSYNEQFF | TGCGCCAGCAGCCAAGTTCTGGGGCTCTCCTACAATGAGCAGTTCTTC
TRBJ2-5 | NA | TRBV29-1 | NA | CSVVGRLQETQYF | TGCAGCGTTGTGGGCAGATTACAAGAGACCCAGTACTTC
TRBJ2-7 | NA | TRBV12-3/TRBV12-4 | NA | CASSLRFGISYEQYF | TGTGCCAGCAGTTTAAGGTTTGGGATCTCCTACGAGCAGTACTTC
TRBJ1-4 | TRBD1 | TRBV29-1 | few | CSVLDRGGEKLFF | TGCAGCGTTCTCGACAGGGGTGGCGAAAAACTGTTTTTT
TRBJ1-1 | NA | TRBV5-4 | NA | CASSLEGDVAEAFF | TGTGCCAGCAGCTTGGAAGGGGATGTCGCTGAAGCTTTTTTT
TRBJ1-2 | TRBD1 | TRBV6-5 | few | CASRRDSSSYGYTF | TGTGCCAGCAGACGGGACAGTTCAAGCTATGGCTACACCTTC
TRBJ1-6 | NA | TRBV2 | few | CASSPLSSYNSPLHF | TGTGCCAGCAGTCCACTGAGCTCCTATAATTCACCCCTCCACTTT
TRBJ2-2 | NA | TRBV3-1 | few | CASSQPGWWNTGELFF | TGTGCCAGCAGCCAGCCTGGATGGTGGAACACCGGGGAGCTGTTTTTT
TRBJ1-2 | TRBD1 | TRBV12-3/TRBV12-4 | few | CASSLRTGSGYTF | TGTGCCAGCAGTCTCCGGACAGGGTCTGGCTACACCTTC
TRBJ1-1 | NA | TRBV6-5 | few | CASSYTGAENTEAFF | TGTGCCAGCAGTTACACTGGTGCAGAGAACACTGAAGCTTTCTTT
TRBJ1-6 | NA | TRBV28 | NA | CASSLRGVTPLVNF | TGTGCCAGCAGTTTACGAGGGGTAACACCCCTCGTAAACTTT
TRBJ2-1 | NA | TRBV24-1 | NA | CATSAAGLIYNEQFF | TGTGCCACCAGTGCCGCGGGGCTAATTTACAATGAGCAGTTCTTC
TRBJ2-1 | NA | TRBV6-2/TRBV6-3 | many | CASSYRWRSYNEQFF | TGTGCCAGCAGTTACAGGTGGCGCTCCTACAATGAGCAGTTCTTC
TRBJ2-5 | NA | TRBV2 | few | CASSDQPGQETQYF | TGTGCCAGCAGTGATCAACCAGGACAAGAGACCCAGTACTTC
TRBJ2-1 | TRBD2 | TRBV9 | few | CASSVVSGSSYNEQFF | TGTGCCAGCAGCGTAGTGAGCGGGAGTTCCTACAATGAGCAGTTCTTC
TRBJ1-3 | NA | TRBV5-1 | NA | CASSPDSSTNTIYF | TGCGCCAGCAGCCCGGACAGTTCGACGAACACCATATATTTT
TRBJ2-4 | TRBD1 | TRBV7-9 | many | CASSFTGANIQYF | TGTGCCAGCAGCTTCACAGGGGCAAACATTCAGTACTTC
TRBJ2-1 | TRBD1 | TRBV7-9 | NA | CASSFSSTGGEQFF | TGTGCCAGCAGCTTCTCCTCGACAGGGGGAGAGCAGTTCTTC
TRBJ1-2 | NA | TRBV20-1 | many | CSARDLGRGYGYTF | TGCAGTGCTAGAGATCTAGGGAGAGGGTATGGCTACACCTTC
TRBJ2-7 | NA | TRBV7-2 | few | CASSESFTLYEQYF | TGTGCCAGCAGCGAATCTTTCACCCTCTACGAGCAGTACTTC
TRBJ2-7 | NA | TRBV20-1 | NA | CMCSRIYEQYF | TGCATGTGTTCCAGAATCTACGAGCAGTACTTC
TRBJ2-1 | NA | TRBV5-1 | NA | CASSLETVQFF | TGCGCCAGCAGCTTGGAGACTGTTCAGTTCTTC
TRBJ2-7 | NA | TRBV5-1 | many | CASSLDRNLYEQYF | TGCGCCAGCAGCTTGGACAGGAATCTCTACGAGCAGTACTTC
TRBJ1-5 | NA | TRBV12-3/TRBV12-4 | few | CASSIRRNQPQHF | TGTGCCAGCAGTATAAGACGCAATCAGCCCCAGCATTTT
TRBJ2-3 | TRBD2 | TRBV9 | few | CASSEGPTAGGLRSSTDTQYF | TGTGCCAGCAGCGAGGGACCAACAGCGGGAGGCCTACGTTCTAGCACAGATACGCAGTATTTT
TRBJ2-7 | NA | TRBV21-1 | few | CASSKADSYEQYF | TGTGCCAGCAGCAAGGCAGACTCCTACGAGCAGTACTTC
TRBJ2-7 | NA | TRBV3-1 | NA | CASSLRTEIYEQYF | TGTGCCAGCAGCCTGAGGACAGAAATTTACGAGCAGTACTTC
TRBJ1-5 | TRBD1 | TRBV10-1 | NA | CASRGGEGQPQHF | TGCGCCAGCCGAGGGGGCGAGGGTCAGCCCCAGCATTTT
TRBJ2-7 | NA | TRBV11-2 | NA | CASSDSLGSYEQYF | TGTGCCAGCAGCGATAGTTTAGGCTCCTACGAGCAGTACTTC
TRBJ2-2 | TRBD1 | TRBV15 | NA | CATSRPDRANTGELFF | TGTGCCACCAGCCGCCCGGACAGGGCGAACACCGGGGAGCTGTTTTTT
TRBJ2-1 | NA | TRBV11-1 | NA | CASSSNRFSYNEQFF | TGTGCCAGCAGCTCTAACAGGTTTTCTTACAATGAGCAGTTCTTC
TRBJ1-2 | TRBD1 | TRBV7-2 | NA | CASSLDRAWGYTF | TGTGCCAGCAGCTTGGACAGGGCTTGGGGCTACACCTTC
TRBJ2-7 | NA | TRBV12-3/TRBV12-4 | many | CASSRDGASEQYF | TGTGCCAGCAGTCGTGACGGGGCGAGTGAGCAGTACTTC
TRBJ2-3 | NA | TRBV28 | NA | CATGTRGTDTQYF | TGTGCCACCGGGACAAGGGGCACAGATACGCAGTATTTT
TRBJ2-7 | NA | TRBV5-1 | NA | CASSLELFSYEQYF | TGCGCCAGCAGCTTGGAGCTTTTCTCCTACGAGCAGTACTTC
TRBJ2-1 | TRBD1 | TRBV29-1 | NA | CSVWTGGFGDEQFF | TGCAGCGTCTGGACAGGGGGCTTTGGGGATGAGCAGTTCTTC
TRBJ2-1 | NA | TRBV2 | few | CARGNSYNEQFF | TGTGCCAGAGGTAACTCCTACAATGAGCAGTTCTTC
TRBJ2-2 | NA | TRBV10-3 | few | CAIRQQGNTGELFF | TGTGCCATCAGACAACAGGGGAACACCGGGGAGCTGTTTTTT
TRBJ2-2 | TRBD2 | TRBV3-1 | NA | CASSQRLGLALTGELFF | TGTGCCAGCAGCCAGAGACTCGGACTAGCCCTCACCGGGGAGCTGTTTTTT
TRBJ2-7 | TRBD1 | TRBV6-6 | NA | CASSWDRENEQYF | TGTGCCAGCAGTTGGGACAGGGAAAACGAGCAGTACTTC
TRBJ2-1 | NA | TRBV11-1 | few | CASSSVAAYNEQFF | TGTGCCAGCAGCTCAGTAGCGGCTTACAATGAGCAGTTCTTC